This T cell receptor (beta chain) was sequenced for a study of blood T cell repertoires in COVID-19. Study details: Samples taken during acute and convalescent COVID-19 were collected in the United States, Italy and Spain. T cells, B-cell-depleted T cells, or PBMCs provided the cDNA or gDNA that served as material.

V dropped 5 bases and J dropped 6 bases, with 21 bases sitting between them. The length of the CDR3 is 16 residues. From germline, CDR1 is SGHVS and CDR2 FNYEAQ. This table comes from immunoSEQ multiplex PCR, and its TCRdb copy is limited to in-frame clones, with some not included. The sample contains almost 400,000 clones, about 90% of which appear only once. Seattle's cohort entered during active infection and was followed longitudinally. This clonotype originated in a woman in her sixties or seventies with COVID-19, enrolled during active disease. The sequencing sample was made of peripheral blood. This chain joins TRBV7-6 and TRBJ2-3; D is possibly TRBD2 (7 bases). CDR3 in DNA: TGTGCCAGCAGCCCCCCACGAGGGGGGGCCGGTGATACGCAGTATTTT. This translates into CASSPPRGGAGDTQYF.